The 25 T cell receptor beta chains below were found in one sample sequenced in a study of regulatory T cells in long-lasting Graves disease. Library construction for TCR beta used iRepertoire HTBI primers and Arm-PCR of CDR3 regions. TCRdb redid the calling of the multiplex PCR reads with MiXCR, one entry per CDR3 protein. The table lists approximately 400,000 distinct CDR3 sequences, 15% of them singletons. Time point of the sample: newly diagnosed GD, antithyroid drugs for less than 3 months. PBMCs were the source of the RNA used for TCR sequencing. These sequences were also reported in another study, on T cells in Graves' hyperthyroidism and ophthalmopathy.

The sequences come from peripheral blood mononuclear cells (PBMCs), collected at new diagnosis, from a patient treated with antithyroid drugs. These receptor sequences come from a woman under 40 with Graves disease.

V and J are TRBV2 and TRBJ2-5, with D unresolved. The CDR3 has 13 amino acids. With 3 bases removed from V and 11 bases from J, the gap between germline ends came to 16 bases. Germline values: CDR1 SNHLY, CDR2 FYNNEI. For the CDR3, the DNA is TGTGCCAGCAGTGACTGGAATTACAATGAGCAGTACTTC. Translated: CASSDWNYNEQYF.

This clonotype has just a few counts. CDR3 in amino acids: CASSISQTQYF. The CDR3 DNA reads as TGTGCCAGCAGCATTTCGCAGACCCAGTACTTC. The chain joins TRBV7-2 to TRBJ2-5, with D hard to call. The length of the CDR3 is 11 residues. V lost 5 bases and J 6 bases, leaving 7 bases between the germline ends. Germline V gene lookup returns CDR1 SGHTA and CDR2 FQGNSA.

Details on this clonotype: A read error may be the cause here, since a much bigger clone is one base away. The chain carries TRBV6-2 or TRBV6-3 and TRBJ1-1; the D gene is possibly TRBD1 (5 bases). The V gene's germline CDR1 is MNHEY and CDR2 SVGEGT. The CDR3 has 12 amino acids. V dropped 8 bases and J dropped 1 base, with 8 bases sitting between them. CDR3 in amino acids: CASAGKNTEAFF. The CDR3 nucleotides read TGTGCCAGCGCAGGGAAGAACACTGAAGCTTTCTTT.

This clonotype has a count of ten or more. The J gene is TRBJ2-7, the V gene TRBV7-8; D is unresolved. This CDR3 contains 17 residues. Trimming removed 5 bases at V and 4 bases at J, with 24 bases between. Germline values: CDR1 SGHVS, CDR2 FQNEAQ. This chain's CDR3 is CASSPHPPTLARYEQYF. In nucleotides, the CDR3 is TGTGCCAGCAGCCCCCACCCACCCACATTGGCCAGATACGAGCAGTACTTC.

This clonotype has more than one count but fewer than ten. A much more abundant neighbour one base away suggests this may be a read error. The chain recombines TRBV27 with TRBJ2-1; 14 nucleotides line up with TRBD2. Germline-derived CDR1 and CDR2 are MNHEY and SMNVEV (reference sequence). The CDR3 contains 18 residues. The CDR3 DNA reads TGTGCCAGCAGCACTTACCAGGGACTAGCGGGAGCCTACAATGAGCAGTCCTTC. This sequence encodes CASSTYQGLAGAYNEQSF.

This clonotype was found once. This may come from a read error, since a much larger clone is one base off. The chain is built from TRBV6-5 and TRBJ1-6; no clear D gene. The CDR3 sequence is 16 residues long. The germline CDR1 and CDR2 sequences are MNHEY and SVGAGI. CDR3 in DNA: TGTGCCAGCAGTTACGGTGAAAGCTCCTATAATCCACCCCTCCACTTT. Its protein is CASSYGESSYNPPLHF.

This clonotype was counted many times. V usage is TRBV27 and J usage is TRBJ1-4; no definite D call. Germline-derived CDR1 and CDR2 are MNHEY and SMNVEV (reference sequence). There are 13 residues in the CDR3. The germline V and J ends were trimmed by 5 bases and 8 bases, with 12 bases remaining between them. CDR3 residues: CASSLWVGEKLFF. DNA for the CDR3: TGTGCCAGCAGTCTGTGGGTTGGCGAAAAACTGTTTTTT.

This clonotype was observed a handful of times. V and J are TRBV5-4 and TRBJ2-7; TRBD1 aligns across 8 bases. Unmatched junction bases numbered 6, after V lost 4 bases and J lost 3 bases. CDR3 length: 14 residues. CDR1 and CDR2 from the germline V gene are SGHNT and YYREEE (reference sequence). This CDR3 is CASSPGQEFYEQYF. The DNA for the CDR3 is TGTGCCAGCAGCCCGGGACAGGAATTCTACGAGCAGTACTTC.

This clonotype was found many times. V usage is TRBV12-3 or TRBV12-4 and J usage is TRBJ1-2; D perhaps matches TRBD1 (5 bases). V lost 7 bases, J lost 2 bases, and 14 bases lay in between. The CDR3 has 14 amino acids. The CDR3 loop is CASTVGGSNYGYTF. The CDR3 DNA is TGTGCCAGCACCGTCGGGGGATCGAACTATGGCTACACCTTC.

This clonotype appeared many times. The chain couples TRBV9 to TRBJ2-7, with D possibly being TRBD1 (5 bases). This CDR3 is 14 amino acids long. V shed 0 bases and J shed 2 bases, with 9 bases lying between them. Germline assignment: CDR1 SGDLS and CDR2 YYNGEE. CDR3 protein: CASSVDQGPYEQYF. CDR3 DNA: TGTGCCAGCAGCGTAGACCAGGGCCCCTACGAGCAGTACTTC.

Of note for this clonotype: A clone one base away is much larger, so this may be a read error. The CDR3 does not close with the conserved phenylalanine or tryptophan, likely indicating a read error. The chain joins TRBV6-1 to TRBJ2-7; a weak D match, TRBD1 (8 bases). V lost 7 bases and J lost 1, with 17 bases in between. The CDR3 spans 15 residues. Germline CDR1 is MNHNS and CDR2 is SASEGT. CDR3 sequence (DNA): TGTGCCAGCAAGGGCGACAGGGGAGGGTCCTACGAGCAGTACCTC. Translation gives CASKGDRGGSYEQYL.

The chain employs TRBV20-1 and TRBJ1-3; D remains unclear. Germline CDR1 DFQATT, CDR2 SNEGSKA (reference sequence). The CDR3 spans 13 residues. V was trimmed by 3 bases and J by 1 base, leaving 7 bases between them. CDR3 sequence: CSARTESGNTIYF. The CDR3 region has the DNA TGCAGTGCTAGGACTGAATCTGGAAACACCATATATTTT.

The chain combines TRBV29-1 with TRBJ2-5; the D gene is possibly TRBD1 (6 bases). Trimming took 3 bases from V and 5 from J, leaving 7 bases between them. The CDR3 runs 11 residues. CDR1 is SQVTM and CDR2 is ANQGSEA in the germline V gene. This CDR3 reads CSVDDRETQYF. The CDR3 region has the DNA TGCAGCGTTGACGACAGGGAGACCCAGTACTTC.

Many counts were recorded for this clonotype. This chain links TRBV15 with TRBJ2-1, with D possibly being TRBD1 or TRBD2 (5 bases each). Germline V lookup: CDR1 LNHNV, CDR2 YYDKDF (reference sequence). V lost 5 bases and J 0 bases, leaving 11 bases between the germline ends. The CDR3 extends over 15 amino acids. The CDR3 nucleotides are TGTGCCACCAGCGGGGGAGTAGACTCCTACAATGAGCAGTTCTTC. Translating it yields CATSGGVDSYNEQFF.

This clonotype was counted between two and nine times. This sequence joins TRBV7-9 and TRBJ2-1, with 7 bases lining up with TRBD2. V trimming: 3 bases; J trimming: 0 bases; junction bases outside the gene matches: 17. CDR3 length: 20 residues. The germline gives CDR1 SEHNR, CDR2 FQNEAQ (reference sequence). The DNA of the CDR3 is TGTGCCAGCAGCTTCGCGCTTCTAGCGGAAGTCCATCGCTCCTACAATGAGCAGTTCTTC. It translates to CASSFALLAEVHRSYNEQFF.

This clonotype was detected many times. The chain links TRBV7-9 to TRBJ2-3, with unresolved D. V gave up 3 bases and J gave up 4 bases, with 5 bases separating them. The CDR3 spans 12 residues. Germline CDR1 and CDR2: SEHNR and FQNEAQ (reference sequence). CDR3: CASSFGSDTQYF. CDR3 in DNA: TGTGCCAGCAGCTTCGGGTCAGATACGCAGTATTTT. Full variable domain (outside the CDR3, taken from reference TRBV7-9 and TRBJ2-3): DTGVSQNPRHKITKRGQNVTFRCDPISEHNRLYWYRQTLGQGPEFLTYFQNEAQLEKSRLLSDRFSAERPKGSFSTLEIQRTEQGDSAMYLCASSFGSDTQYFGPGTRLTVL.

The chain recombines TRBV9 with TRBJ2-3, with D hard to call. The CDR3 is 14 residues long. Germline CDR1 SGDLS, CDR2 YYNGEE. Trimming took 1 base from V and 1 from J, leaving 7 bases between them. This CDR3 is CASSVITGTDTQYF. CDR3 DNA: TGTGCCAGCAGCGTAATCACGGGCACAGATACGCAGTATTTT. The entire variable domain, with the rest obtained from reference TRBV9 and TRBJ2-3, is as follows: DSGVTQTPKHLITATGQRVTLRCSPRSGDLSVYWYQQSLDQGLQFLIQYYNGEERAKGNILERFSAQQFPDLHSELNLSSLELGDSALYFCASSVITGTDTQYFGPGTRLTVL.

This clonotype was counted many times. The gene calls are TRBV12-3 or TRBV12-4 and TRBJ2-1, with 10 bases lining up with TRBD2. V shed 5 bases, J shed 5 bases, and the junction held 3 bases outside the gene matches. CDR3 length: 14 amino acids. The CDR3 is CASSPSGSDNEQFF. The CDR3 coding sequence is TGTGCCAGCAGTCCTAGCGGGAGTGACAATGAGCAGTTCTTC.

V gene TRBV6-1 combines with J gene TRBJ1-2; D gene unclear. The germline V gene encodes CDR1 MNHNS and CDR2 SASEGT. This CDR3 contains 12 residues. The V end was cut by 8 bases, the J end by 0 bases, with 7 bases between. The CDR3 sequence is CASFVSNYGYTF. CDR3 DNA: TGTGCCAGCTTCGTATCTAACTATGGCTACACCTTC.

This sequence joins TRBV15 and TRBJ2-2; D possibly matches TRBD1 or TRBD2 (5 bases each). CDR1 and CDR2 from the germline V gene are LNHNV and YYDKDF (reference sequence). The CDR3 runs 16 residues. Deletions cut 3 bases from V and 3 bases from J, with 14 bases between. The CDR3 is CATSRGRRFDTGELFF. The CDR3 region has the DNA TGTGCCACCAGCAGGGGACGACGATTCGACACCGGGGAGCTGTTTTTT.

This clonotype occurred many times. The gene calls are TRBV12-3 or TRBV12-4 and TRBJ1-2; D possibly corresponds to TRBD1 (6 bases). V was shortened by 6 bases and J by 3 bases, with 14 bases between the two germline ends. The CDR3 has 14 residues. The CDR3 spells CASRQDSGDYGYTF. The CDR3 DNA is TGTGCCAGCAGACAGGACAGCGGTGACTATGGCTACACCTTC.

This clonotype has at least ten counts. This chain uses TRBV20-1 with TRBJ1-5, with a weak D call TRBD1 (6 bases). Trimming removed 6 bases at V and 3 bases at J, with 18 bases between. In germline, CDR1 is DFQATT, CDR2 SNEGSKA (reference sequence). This CDR3 has 15 residues. Here the CDR3 reads CSAPAGWTANQPQHF. CDR3 bases: TGCAGTGCCCCGGCAGGATGGACAGCCAATCAGCCCCAGCATTTT.

This clonotype occurred a few times. A clone one base away is much larger, so this may be a read error. Because it lacks the conserved phenylalanine or tryptophan at the end, this CDR3 is likely a read error. The rearrangement joins TRBV5-6 to TRBJ1-5; no definite D call. Trimming shortened V by 2 bases and J by 1 base, and 7 bases separated the two germline ends. This CDR3 spans 14 amino acids. The germline V gene encodes CDR1 SGHDT and CDR2 YYEEEE. The CDR3 loop reads CASSFRGSNQPQHL. Here the CDR3 DNA reads TGTGCCAGCAGCTTTAGAGGAAGCAATCAGCCCCAGCATCTT.

This clonotype has ten or more counts. The V call is TRBV10-3, the J call TRBJ2-1; TRBD1 is a possible D gene (5 bases). CDR3 length: 18 amino acids. V was pared by 0 bases and J by 0 bases, with 15 bases between. Germline CDR1 reads ENHRY; CDR2 reads SYGVKD. The CDR3 coding sequence is TGTGCCATCAGTGAGTCCTTGAGACAGCGTTTCTCCTACAATGAGCAGTTCTTC. Translating it yields CAISESLRQRFSYNEQFF.

This chain links TRBV19 with TRBJ2-1; TRBD2 matches 8 bases. Germline V CDR1 and CDR2: LNHDA, SQIVND (reference sequence). Trimming at V came to 5 bases and at J to 5 bases, leaving 8 bases not matched to a gene. CDR3 size: 15 residues. The CDR3 sequence is CASSSRGGGHNEQFF. CDR3 nucleotide sequence: TGTGCCAGTAGTTCTCGGGGGGGGGGGCACAATGAGCAGTTCTTC.